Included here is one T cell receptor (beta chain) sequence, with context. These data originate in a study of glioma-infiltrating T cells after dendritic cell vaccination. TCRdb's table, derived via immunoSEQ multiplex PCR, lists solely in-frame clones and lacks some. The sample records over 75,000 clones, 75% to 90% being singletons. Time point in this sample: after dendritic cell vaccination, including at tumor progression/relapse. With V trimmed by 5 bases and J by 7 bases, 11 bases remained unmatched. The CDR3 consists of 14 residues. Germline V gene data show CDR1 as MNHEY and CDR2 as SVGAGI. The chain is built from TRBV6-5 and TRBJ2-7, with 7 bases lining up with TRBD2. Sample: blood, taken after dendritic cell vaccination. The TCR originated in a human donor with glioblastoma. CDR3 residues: CASSEVPGEGEQYV. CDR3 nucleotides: TGTGCCAGCAGTGAAGTTCCTGGGGAGGGGGAGCAGTACGTC.